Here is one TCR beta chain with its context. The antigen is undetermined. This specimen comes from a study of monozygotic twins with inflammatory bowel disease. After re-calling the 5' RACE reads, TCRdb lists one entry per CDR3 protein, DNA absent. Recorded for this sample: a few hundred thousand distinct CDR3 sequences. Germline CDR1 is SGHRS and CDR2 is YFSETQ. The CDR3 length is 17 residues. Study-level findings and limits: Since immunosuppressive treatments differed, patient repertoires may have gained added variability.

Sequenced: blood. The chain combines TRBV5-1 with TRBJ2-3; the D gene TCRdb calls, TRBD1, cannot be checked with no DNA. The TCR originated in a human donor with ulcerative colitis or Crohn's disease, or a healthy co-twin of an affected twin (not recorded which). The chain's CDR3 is CASSLGTGGTQSDTQYF.